This T cell receptor (beta chain) was recovered during a study of beta chain features in type 1 diabetes. Study-wide context: All samples together contributed 90 million to 110 million sorted cells for examination. Study conclusions and caveats: The naive, central memory and Treg TCRB repertoires of patients appeared to be more similar to one another than those of healthy donors.

Germline lookup yields CDR1 SGDLS and CDR2 YYNGEE. Trimming removed 3 bases from V and 3 bases from J, with 9 bases in between. CDR3 size: 13 residues. The authors reverse transcribed all of the isolated RNA, so sequencing captured expressed TCRB transcripts. The method was immunoSEQ multiplex PCR; TCRdb's version includes in-frame clones alone and lacks a portion of them. The table includes a few hundred thousand clones, approximately 28% detected once. As for this clone: Antigen unknown.

This sequence originates from a man aged 18 to 29 in good health. J is TRBJ1-1 and V is TRBV9; D call uncertain. Sequences were obtained from naive CD4+ T cells from blood. The CDR3 region is CASSATPHTEAFF. CDR3 in DNA: TGTGCCAGCAGCGCGACACCCCACACTGAAGCTTTCTTT.